The 24 T cell receptor beta chains reported below all come from one sample, sequenced in a study of early T cells in non-severe SARS-CoV-2 infection. TCRdb ran MiXCR on the 5' RACE reads and lists one entry per CDR3 protein. The table includes around 68,000 distinct CDR3 sequences, about 12% detected once. The specimen was whole blood, collected at baseline. All receptors derive from an adult who was a healthcare worker with PCR-confirmed SARS-CoV-2 infection or an uninfected control (not recorded which).

The table lists this clonotype with many counts. The chain couples TRBV2 to TRBJ1-1; tentative D call: TRBD1 (6 bases). Germline assignment: CDR1 SNHLY and CDR2 FYNNEI. The CDR3 has 17 residues. V was pared by 6 bases and J by 4 bases, with 24 bases between. This chain's CDR3 is CASRVQGSPFGSTEAFF. The CDR3 DNA sequence: TGTGCCAGCAGGGTGCAGGGGAGCCCTTTTGGCAGCACTGAAGCTTTCTTT.

This clonotype showed up just a few times. V is TRBV7-2 and J is TRBJ2-3; 11 nucleotides line up with TRBD2. J gave up 5 bases and V 2 bases, and 6 bases lay outside the gene matches. Germline V gene lookup returns CDR1 SGHTA and CDR2 FQGNSA. The CDR3 has 16 residues. Written as DNA, the CDR3 is TGTGCCAGCAGCTTACTAGCGGGAGGTCCGATAGATACGCAGTATTTT. Translated, it gives CASSLLAGGPIDTQYF. Supplemented by reference TRBV7-2 and TRBJ2-3, the full variable domain reads GAGVSQSPSNKVTEKGKDVELRCDPISGHTALYWYRQSLGQGLEFLIYFQGNSAPDKSGLPSDRFSAERTGGSVSTLTIQRTQQEDSAVYLCASSLLAGGPIDTQYFGPGTRLTVL.

The rearrangement joins TRBV5-6 to TRBJ2-5, with a weak D call TRBD1 (5 bases). The length of the CDR3 is 15 residues. Trimming pared 2 bases from V and 5 bases from J, leaving 16 bases between. Germline V gives CDR1 SGHDT, CDR2 YYEEEE. This chain's CDR3 is CASSFDSTLLETQYF. CDR3 bases: TGTGCCAGCAGCTTCGACAGCACCCTTCTGGAGACCCAGTACTTC.

This chain connects TRBV2 to TRBJ2-7; D might be TRBD1 (5 bases). Trimming took 4 bases from V and 9 from J, leaving 16 bases between them. Germline V gene sequence: CDR1 SNHLY, CDR2 FYNNEI. CDR3 length: 13 residues. The DNA of the CDR3 is TGTGCCAGCAGTGTACGACAGAGTACGACGCAGTACTTC. It encodes CASSVRQSTTQYF.

This clonotype was recorded at least ten times. The gene calls are TRBV20-1 and TRBJ2-2; 7 positions agree with TRBD1. From germline, CDR1 is DFQATT and CDR2 SNEGSKA (reference sequence). The ends lost 2 bases at V and 5 bases at J; junction bases unmatched: 11. This CDR3 is 16 amino acids long. In nucleotides, the CDR3 is TGCAGTGCTAGACTTACGGACAGGCTAGCAACCGGGGAGCTGTTTTTT. It encodes CSARLTDRLATGELFF.

This chain links TRBV3-1 with TRBJ2-3, with 11 positions matching TRBD2. V lost 4 bases to trimming and J lost 2 bases; unmatched junction nucleotides: 11. Per germline, CDR1 LGHDT and CDR2 YNNKEL (reference sequence). The CDR3 has 18 amino acids. The CDR3 region is CASSRTGTSGPSTDTQYF. The DNA for the CDR3 is TGTGCCAGCAGCCGCACCGGGACTAGCGGTCCTTCCACAGATACGCAGTATTTT.

V is TRBV20-1 and J is TRBJ2-7; 7 nucleotides agree with TRBD2. V lost 3 bases, J lost 2 bases, and 7 bases stayed unmatched. From germline, CDR1 is DFQATT and CDR2 SNEGSKA (reference sequence). The CDR3 is 14 amino acids. Written as DNA, the CDR3 is TGCAGTGCTAGCCGGGCGGGGGACCCCTACGAGCAGTACTTC. This sequence encodes CSASRAGDPYEQYF.

The chain has TRBV7-9 and TRBJ1-6; 9 positions match TRBD1. The J segment lost 5 bases and the V segment lost 6 bases, leaving 2 bases of the junction unmatched. Germline V CDR1 and CDR2: SEHNR, FQNEAQ (reference sequence). The CDR3 has 14 amino acids. Here the CDR3 DNA reads TGTGCCAGCAGACAGGGGGCGGATAATTCACCCCTCCACTTT. Amino acid sequence: CASRQGADNSPLHF.

There are a few counts of this clonotype. This chain links TRBV20-1 with TRBJ2-3, with 7 bases identical to TRBD2. The CDR3 spans 14 residues. Germline CDR1 DFQATT, CDR2 SNEGSKA (reference sequence). V lost 6 bases, J lost 1 base, and 7 bases stayed unmatched. CDR3 residues: CSAGGEWGTDTQYF. The CDR3, as DNA: TGCAGTGCGGGGGGGGAGTGGGGCACAGATACGCAGTATTTT.

The table lists this clonotype with a few counts. V and J are TRBV10-3 and TRBJ2-6; D might be TRBD1 or TRBD2, each matching 5 bases. Germline V gene sequence: CDR1 ENHRY, CDR2 SYGVKD. This CDR3 spans 15 amino acids. V gave up 5 bases and J gave up 0 bases, with 8 bases separating them. CDR3 loop: CAISTGASGANVLTF. In nucleotides, the CDR3 is TGTGCCATCAGTACCGGGGCCTCTGGGGCCAACGTCCTGACTTTC.

This clonotype was picked up many times. The J gene is TRBJ1-6, the V gene TRBV14; TRBD1 matches at 8 bases. The CDR3 extends over 14 amino acids. In germline, CDR1 is SGHDN, CDR2 FVKESK. V lost 4 bases and J lost 9; bases outside the gene matches: 5. The DNA for the CDR3 is TGTGCCAGCAGCCGGAAGACAGGGGCTTCACCCCTCCACTTT. Translated: CASSRKTGASPLHF.

The chain employs TRBV12-3 or TRBV12-4 and TRBJ2-3; 10 positions agree with TRBD2. V shed 7 bases and J 3 bases; nucleotides not matched to a gene: 7. The CDR3 runs 15 residues. CDR3 loop: CASTPLAGSTDTQYF. Here the CDR3 DNA reads TGTGCCAGCACCCCACTAGCGGGGTCTACAGATACGCAGTATTTT.

The chain is built from TRBV23-1 and TRBJ2-7; 10 bases fit TRBD1. TRBV23-1 is placed among ORFs of uncertain function. Trimming at V came to 2 bases and at J to 2 bases, leaving 6 bases not matched to a gene. This CDR3 contains 16 residues. DNA for the CDR3: TGCGCCAGCAGTCAAGGAGGGACAGGGGAACCCTACGAGCAGTACTTC. Translating it yields CASSQGGTGEPYEQYF.

This chain links TRBV6-6 with TRBJ2-2; 10 positions match TRBD1. Germline values: CDR1 MNHNY, CDR2 SVGAGI (reference sequence). Germline trimming cut 7 bases from V and 3 bases from J; bases unmatched to any gene: 8. The CDR3 consists of 16 residues. The CDR3 DNA reads TGTGCCAGCAACCCAATGGGGACAGGGGACACCGGGGAGCTGTTTTTT. As protein: CASNPMGTGDTGELFF.

This clonotype was seen more than once but under ten times. J is TRBJ1-1 and V is TRBV6-9; a possible D gene is TRBD1 (5 bases). CDR3 length equals 17 residues. V was shortened by 4 bases and J by 4 bases, with 22 bases between the two germline ends. Germline V gene sequence: CDR1 MNHGY, CDR2 SVAAGI. This CDR3 is CASSLGNQQENSTEAFF. In nucleotides, the CDR3 is TGTGCCAGCAGTTTGGGGAATCAACAGGAGAATAGCACTGAAGCTTTCTTT.

This clonotype was seen more than once but under ten times. This rearrangement joins TRBV10-3 to TRBJ2-3; 10 positions match TRBD2. Germline assignment: CDR1 ENHRY and CDR2 SYGVKD. This CDR3 comprises 16 residues. J gave up 3 bases and V 3 bases, and 6 bases lay outside the gene matches. This CDR3 reads CAISEYLAGETDTQYF. In nucleotides, the CDR3 is TGTGCCATCAGTGAATATCTAGCGGGGGAGACAGATACGCAGTATTTT.

In its sample, this clonotype was seen many times. The V and J genes are TRBV7-2 and TRBJ2-7, with 14 positions matching TRBD2. Germline lookup yields CDR1 SGHTA and CDR2 FQGNSA. V trimming: 5 bases; J trimming: 5 bases; junction bases outside the gene matches: 8. The CDR3 covers 16 residues. The CDR3 reads CASSPLGLAGGHEQYF. The CDR3 nucleotides read TGTGCCAGCAGCCCCCTCGGACTAGCGGGAGGTCACGAGCAGTACTTC.

This clonotype has more than one count but fewer than ten. This chain links TRBV12-3 or TRBV12-4 with TRBJ1-2; D is perhaps TRBD1 (6 bases). V was shortened by 6 bases and J by 2 bases, with 10 bases between the two germline ends. The CDR3 has 13 residues. The CDR3: CASSPGVNYGYTF. As DNA, the CDR3 is TGTGCCAGCAGCCCAGGGGTAAACTATGGCTACACCTTC.

This clonotype was seen at least ten times. V is TRBV18 and J is TRBJ1-6; D call uncertain. The V end lost 0 bases, the J end lost 10 bases, and 7 bases lay between the germline ends. Germline V gene sequence: CDR1 KGHSH, CDR2 LQKENI. The CDR3 consists of 13 residues. In nucleotides, the CDR3 is TGTGCCAGCTCACCACCCCCAGGCTCACCCCTCCACTTT. Translated: CASSPPPGSPLHF.

The table lists this clonotype with many counts. This sequence joins TRBV5-4 and TRBJ2-3, with unresolved D. V was clipped by 5 bases and J by 0 bases, with 4 bases between them. The length of the CDR3 is 12 residues. CDR1 is SGHNT, CDR2 YYREEE, per germline (reference sequence). The CDR3 DNA reads as TGTGCCAGCAGTATCAGCACAGATACGCAGTATTTT. This gives the protein CASSISTDTQYF.

This clonotype has ten or more counts. The gene calls are TRBV2 and TRBJ2-3, with TRBD1 matching 7 bases. The germline V gene encodes CDR1 SNHLY and CDR2 FYNNEI. The CDR3 sequence is 15 residues long. V shed 4 bases, J shed 1 base, and the junction held 5 bases outside the gene matches. The CDR3 region is CASSGRQGGTDTQYF. CDR3 nucleotide sequence: TGTGCCAGCAGTGGACGACAGGGCGGCACAGATACGCAGTATTTT.

This clonotype was observed a handful of times. The chain has TRBV27 and TRBJ2-5; 15 bases line up with TRBD2. Germline CDR1 and CDR2: MNHEY and SMNVEV (reference sequence). The V gene end was trimmed by 4 bases and the J gene end by 4 bases; junction bases not matched to a gene: 10. The CDR3 loop spans 18 amino acids. CDR3 nucleotide sequence: TGTGCCAGCAGTTCCTTCGGACTAGCGGGAGGGCCGGGAGAGACCCAGTACTTC. This gives the protein CASSSFGLAGGPGETQYF.

This clonotype was recorded a few times. The V gene is TRBV13, the J gene TRBJ2-7, with 7 positions matching TRBD1. The germline V gene encodes CDR1 PRHDT and CDR2 FYEKMQ (reference sequence). The CDR3 loop spans 16 amino acids. Trimming took 0 bases from V and 3 from J; bases not matched to a gene: 8. For the CDR3, the DNA is TGTGCCAGCAGCTTAGGGTCCCAGGGGGTAGGCTACGAGCAGTACTTC. Protein product: CASSLGSQGVGYEQYF.

The chain recombines TRBV6-2 or TRBV6-3 with TRBJ1-1; possibly TRBD1 for D (6 bases). The CDR3 is 13 amino acids. Germline V CDR1 and CDR2: MNHEY, SVGEGT. Between the trimmed V and J ends, which lost 7 bases and 4 bases, there was a span of 13 bases. The DNA of the CDR3 is TGTGCCAGCACCTCAGGGGCGGCCACTGAAGCTTTCTTT. Its translation: CASTSGAATEAFF.